Within the sample, the clone carrying this TCR beta chain is medium-sized. The data are from a study of T and B cells in COVID-19 patients. Overall study: Median age was about 30 years in the recovered cohort and 67 years in the active-infection cohort.

The trim removed 1 base at V and 10 bases at J, leaving 7 bases unmatched. Germline V gives CDR1 SQVTM, CDR2 ANQGSEA. The CDR3 extends over 13 amino acids. Each TRB amplification used roughly 230-550 ng of genomic DNA from blood. Multiplex PCR with BIOMED2 TRB-A/B primer pools amplified TRB rearrangements. TCRdb re-analysed the multiplex PCR reads in MiXCR, keeping a single row per CDR3 protein. The sample has some 2,400 distinct CDR3 sequences, around 27% seen once. Sequencing was carried out using blood. The clonotype comes from a human donor with active COVID-19. V and J are TRBV29-1 and TRBJ2-1; the match to TRBD1 covers 7 bases. CDR3 loop: CSVEGVSRGEQFF. DNA for the CDR3: TGCAGCGTTGAAGGGGTATCCAGGGGGGAGCAGTTCTTC.